The rows below give T cell receptor beta chains drawn from one sample of a study of blood T cell repertoires in COVID-19. Assay: immunoSEQ multiplex PCR; the TCRdb copy retains only in-frame clones and omits some. The sample has about 400,000 clones, about nine tenths seen once. Input material: peripheral blood. All receptors derive from a woman aged 25 to 45 with active or convalescent COVID-19. The CDR3 runs from the conserved cysteine through the conserved F or W. A D gene is named only where the DNA matches it firmly. Clone size appears in some rows only: once, few, many, or a class for an expanded clone.

abundance,j_gene,d_gene,v_gene,CDR3nt,CDR3aa
-,TRBJ2-3,-,TRBV1,TGCACCAGTCGAGCGGGGACAGATACGCAGTATTTT,CTSRAGTDTQYF
-,TRBJ2-7,-,TRBV20-1,TGCAGTGCTTTTGACGGGGGGCAGTACTTC,CSAFDGGQYF
-,TRBJ1-3,-,TRBV10-3,TGTGCCATCAGTGACGGGTTGAGCTCTGGAAACACCATATATTTT,CAISDGLSSGNTIYF
-,TRBJ2-3,TRBD2,TRBV10-3,TGTGCCATCACCACGGAGGGACTAGCGGACACAGATACGCAGTATTTT,CAITTEGLADTDTQYF
-,TRBJ1-4,-,TRBV5-1,TGCGCCAGCAGCATACCGACAGGCGGAAATGAAAAACTGTTTTTT,CASSIPTGGNEKLFF
-,TRBJ2-2,-,TRBV30,TGTGCCTGGAATAGAAACAGGGTATCCTCCACCGGGGAGCTGTTTTTT,CAWNRNRVSSTGELFF
-,TRBJ1-5,-,TRBV2,TGTGCCAGCAGTGACAGGGTTGGCAATCAGCCCCAGCATTTT,CASSDRVGNQPQHF
-,TRBJ2-1,TRBD1,TRBV29-1,TGCAGCGTTACCGGGACAGGGAATCCCCCACGGTGGGATGAGCAGTTCTTC,CSVTGTGNPPRWDEQFF
-,TRBJ1-2,-,TRBV6-5,TGTGCCAGCAGTTCCACCCCAGGGGAATATGGCTACACCTTC,CASSSTPGEYGYTF
-,TRBJ1-1,-,TRBV2,TGTGCCAGCAGTGACAGGGGAAACACTGAAGCTTTCTTT,CASSDRGNTEAFF
-,TRBJ1-1,-,TRBV5-6,TGTGCCAGCAGCTTGGGATGGAGGAACACTGAAGCTTTCTTT,CASSLGWRNTEAFF
-,TRBJ1-1,-,TRBV5-1,TGCGCCAGCAGCTTGAGCTGGGAGGTTGGAACTGAAGCTTTCTTT,CASSLSWEVGTEAFF
-,TRBJ2-7,-,TRBV14,TGTGCCAGCAGCCAGGAAGCTAGAGGGCCCCGCGAGCAGTACTTC,CASSQEARGPREQYF
few,TRBJ1-1,TRBD1,TRBV5-1,TGCGCCAGCAGCTCACAGGGGGGGTACACTGAAGCTTTCTTT,CASSSQGGYTEAFF
-,TRBJ2-1,-,TRBV29-1,TGCAGCGTTGACGTCGCGGCAGCCACGTTCTTC,CSVDVAAATFF
once,TRBJ1-5,TRBD1,TRBV7-6,TGTGCCAGCAGCTCAGGACAGGGGATTAATCAGCCCCAGCATTTT,CASSSGQGINQPQHF
-,TRBJ1-2,TRBD1,TRBV6-5,TGTGCCAGCAGTTACCGGGGACAGGGGTTTGGCTACACCTTC,CASSYRGQGFGYTF
-,TRBJ1-2,TRBD1,TRBV5-8,TGTGCCAGCAGCGAACAGGGGGCGCCTAACTATGGCTACACCTTC,CASSEQGAPNYGYTF
-,TRBJ1-5,-,TRBV5-5,TGTGCCAGCAGCTTGGCAACAGAGCGCAATCAGCCCCAGCATTTT,CASSLATERNQPQHF
-,TRBJ1-1,-,TRBV7-9,TGTGCCAGCAGCGCCGGCACAGGGAACACTGAAGCTTTCTTT,CASSAGTGNTEAFF
few,TRBJ1-3,TRBD1,TRBV9,TGTGCCAGCAGTGAAGGGACAGGGGGAAACACCATATATTTT,CASSEGTGGNTIYF
-,TRBJ2-3,-,TRBV30,TGTGCCTGGGCCCCTTCGGCAGATACGCAGTATTTT,CAWAPSADTQYF
-,TRBJ2-7,TRBD1,TRBV6-5,TGTGCCAGCGGACAGGGCTCCGAGCAGTACTTC,CASGQGSEQYF
once,TRBJ2-7,-,TRBV7-2,TGTGCCAGCAGCTCAGCGGGCGTTAACTACGAGCAGTACTTC,CASSSAGVNYEQYF
-,TRBJ1-1,-,TRBV2,TGTGCCAGCAGGAAAATCACGGTGTCAGGGGCCACTGAAGCTTTCTTT,CASRKITVSGATEAFF
-,TRBJ1-6,TRBD1,TRBV3-1/TRBV3-2,TGTGCCAGCAGCCTAGGACAGGGTAATTCACCCCTCCACTTT,CASSLGQGNSPLHF
-,TRBJ2-1,TRBD1,TRBV7-2,TGTGCCAGCAGCCGTACAGGGACAGGGGATCGGGAGCAGTTCTTC,CASSRTGTGDREQFF
-,TRBJ2-7,TRBD2,TRBV7-2,TGTGCCAGCAGCCAAGAGGGGACTAGCGGGAGAATTGGCTCCTACGAGCAGTACTTC,CASSQEGTSGRIGSYEQYF
-,TRBJ1-1,-,TRBV12-3/TRBV12-4,TGTGCCAGCAGTTTCGCGGTGAACACTGAAGCTTTCTTT,CASSFAVNTEAFF